These T cell receptor beta chains were read from a single sample in a study of cytomegalovirus exposure and HLA in healthy donors. Data came from immunoSEQ multiplex PCR; TCRdb stores just in-frame clones and leaves some out. The sample includes under 150,000 clones, roughly 73% of them seen just once. The sequencing sample was made of PBMCs. The receptors derive from a human donor in good health. CDR3s include the opening cysteine and the closing phenylalanine or tryptophan. Each record gives: V gene, clone size, D gene, J gene, CDR3 DNA, CDR3 protein. The D gene is left open where the match is weak. Part of the rows lack a size; the others show once, few, many or a class for expanded clones.

TRBV6-5	NA	NA	TRBJ1-5	TGTGCCAGCAGTCCCGAGACAGGCGGCAATCAGCCCCAGCATTTT	CASSPETGGNQPQHF
TRBV7-9	once	NA	TRBJ2-5	TGTGCCAGCAGCTCCGCACTCTCTAGCACCCAGTACTTC	CASSSALSSTQYF
TRBV6-6	NA	NA	TRBJ2-3	TGTGCCAGCAGTTACTTCCTCACAGATACGCAGTATTTT	CASSYFLTDTQYF
TRBV9	NA	NA	TRBJ1-3	TGTGCCAGCAGCGTAGGGACTTCGGGCCTCTCTGGAAACACCATATATTTT	CASSVGTSGLSGNTIYF
TRBV19	NA	NA	TRBJ1-2	TGTGCCAGTAGTATCAGCGACGGGGGCTACACCTTC	CASSISDGGYTF
TRBV2	NA	NA	TRBJ2-3	TGTGCCAGCAGTGAAGCCTGGAGAGATACGCAGTATTTT	CASSEAWRDTQYF
TRBV9	NA	NA	TRBJ2-1	TGTGCCAGCAGCGGGAGGGCCAATGAGCAGTTCTTC	CASSGRANEQFF
TRBV15	few	TRBD2	TRBJ2-5	TGTGCCACCAGCGTATTCAGGGAGGGGGAGACCCAGTACTTC	CATSVFREGETQYF
TRBV18	NA	TRBD1	TRBJ2-1	TGTGCCAGCTCACCCCTACTGGACAGGGGGCTGAATGAGCAGTTCTTC	CASSPLLDRGLNEQFF
TRBV15	NA	NA	TRBJ2-2	TGTGCCACCAGCAGAGATAGGACTACCGGGGAGCTGTTTTTT	CATSRDRTTGELFF
TRBV30	few	NA	TRBJ1-1	TGTGCCTGGAGTGAAACGCCATGGGGGGACACTGAAGCTTTCTTT	CAWSETPWGDTEAFF
TRBV5-5	NA	NA	TRBJ2-2	TGTGCCAGCAGCGGAGCCGGGGAGCTGTTTTTT	CASSGAGELFF
TRBV18	NA	TRBD2	TRBJ2-7	TGTGCCAGCTCACCACCCTCTAGCGGCGAGCAGTACTTC	CASSPPSSGEQYF
TRBV2	NA	NA	TRBJ2-3	TGTGCCAGCAGGGACAACACAGATACGCAGTATTTT	CASRDNTDTQYF
TRBV6-5	NA	TRBD1	TRBJ1-2	TGTGCCAGCAGTGAATTTGGGACAGCTTATGGCTACACCTTC	CASSEFGTAYGYTF
TRBV5-6	NA	TRBD1	TRBJ2-1	TGTGCCAGCAGCGGGGACAGCGAGCAGTTCTTC	CASSGDSEQFF
TRBV6-1	NA	NA	TRBJ2-2	TGTGCCAGCAGTGAAGGACTGTCCGGGGAGCTGTTTTTT	CASSEGLSGELFF
TRBV21-1	NA	NA	TRBJ2-5	TGTGCCAGCAGTGCTGGGGGCGTGGAGACCCAGTACTTC	CASSAGGVETQYF
TRBV5-1	once	NA	TRBJ1-1	TGCGCCAGCAGCCCGGTTGGGAACACTGAAGCTTTCTTT	CASSPVGNTEAFF
TRBV9	NA	TRBD1	TRBJ1-3	TGTGCCAGCAGCGTAGCTGCGACAGGGACTGGAAACACCATATATTTT	CASSVAATGTGNTIYF
TRBV4-2	NA	TRBD1	TRBJ1-1	TGTGCCAGCAGCCAAGTTAGAATCTCAGTCCAGGGGGCAGTGAACACTGAAGCTTTCTTT	CASSQVRISVQGAVNTEAFF
TRBV18	NA	NA	TRBJ2-1	TGTGCCAGCTCACCTGGGCAGCACAATGAGCAGTTCTTC	CASSPGQHNEQFF
TRBV6-6	few	TRBD2	TRBJ2-2	TGTGCCAGTTGGGGTCTAGCGGCTCCCGGGGAGCTGTTTTTT	CASWGLAAPGELFF
TRBV29-1	NA	TRBD1	TRBJ1-2	TGCAGCGCATCGACAGGGGGTAATGGCTACGCCTTC	CSASTGGNGYAF
TRBV30	NA	TRBD1	TRBJ1-5	TGTGCCTGGAGTACCAATCGGGACAGACGGCGCTTTAATCAGCCCCAGCATTTT	CAWSTNRDRRRFNQPQHF
TRBV9	NA	NA	TRBJ2-3	TGTGCCAGCGGAAGGGAGGATACGCAGTATTTT	CASGREDTQYF
TRBV7-7	NA	TRBD2	TRBJ2-5	TGTGCTAGCAGCTTAAAAGCGGGGTGGAGAGAGACCCAGTACTTC	CASSLKAGWRETQYF
TRBV11-2	NA	NA	TRBJ1-2	TGTGCCAGCAGCTTAGTCGGCAGGACTAACTATGGCTACACCTTC	CASSLVGRTNYGYTF
TRBV21-1	NA	NA	TRBJ1-5	TGTGCCAGCATTGGTCCAGGCCGGGACAGACATCTTCCTGGCAATCAGCCCCAGCATTTT	CASIGPGRDRHLPGNQPQHF
TRBV19	once	TRBD1	TRBJ1-4	TGTGCCAGTAGTACCACAACAGGGGCTAATGAAAAACTGTTTTTT	CASSTTTGANEKLFF
TRBV2	NA	TRBD1	TRBJ1-6	TGTGCCAGCAGTGAAACAGGGGGCGAAGGTTCACCCCTCCACTTT	CASSETGGEGSPLHF
TRBV7-7	few	NA	TRBJ2-5	TGTGCTAGCAGCGTGGACAGCCAAGAGACCCAGTACTTC	CASSVDSQETQYF
TRBV7-2	NA	NA	TRBJ2-5	TGTGCCAGCAGCTTAACTATTCAAGAGACCCAGTACTTC	CASSLTIQETQYF
TRBV29-1	NA	NA	TRBJ1-2	TGCAGCGTTGGGGACATATATGGCTACACCTTC	CSVGDIYGYTF
TRBV5-5	NA	TRBD1	TRBJ1-5	TGTGCCAGCAGCGCGACAGGGGTCAATCAGCCCCAGCATTTT	CASSATGVNQPQHF
TRBV14	NA	TRBD2	TRBJ2-2	TGTGCCAGCAGCCAGGCTACTAGCGCGAACACCGGGGAGCTGTTTTTT	CASSQATSANTGELFF
TRBV7-9	NA	TRBD1	TRBJ1-1	TGTGCCAGCAGGTCTACAGGGGTGACTGAAGCTTTCTTT	CASRSTGVTEAFF
TRBV2	NA	TRBD2	TRBJ2-7	TGTGCCAGCAGTGGACTCGGCCAGCGGGGGATCTACGAGCAGTACTTC	CASSGLGQRGIYEQYF
TRBV5-6	NA	TRBD2	TRBJ2-7	TGTGCCAGCAGCAATGGACTAGCGGTCTACGAGCAGTACTTC	CASSNGLAVYEQYF
TRBV10-3	few	TRBD1	TRBJ1-5	TGTGCCAGTTCCGGGACAGGGGGCTTGGGCAATCAGCCCCAGCATTTT	CASSGTGGLGNQPQHF
TRBV7-2	NA	TRBD1	TRBJ2-1	TGTGCCAGCAGCACGGGGACAGGCTCCAAATACAATGAGCAGTTCTTC	CASSTGTGSKYNEQFF
TRBV4-1	few	NA	TRBJ2-3	TGCGCCAGCAGCCAAGTGACCCTAGGGACCCTGGGGGGAGATACGCAGTATTTT	CASSQVTLGTLGGDTQYF
TRBV27	NA	NA	TRBJ1-5	TGTGCCAGCAGTTTATCCAGGTATAGCAATCAGCCCCAGCATTTT	CASSLSRYSNQPQHF
TRBV7-2	NA	TRBD1	TRBJ2-2	TGTGCCAGCAGCAGCCGCGCAGGGGGCGTCGGGGAGCTGTTTTTT	CASSSRAGGVGELFF